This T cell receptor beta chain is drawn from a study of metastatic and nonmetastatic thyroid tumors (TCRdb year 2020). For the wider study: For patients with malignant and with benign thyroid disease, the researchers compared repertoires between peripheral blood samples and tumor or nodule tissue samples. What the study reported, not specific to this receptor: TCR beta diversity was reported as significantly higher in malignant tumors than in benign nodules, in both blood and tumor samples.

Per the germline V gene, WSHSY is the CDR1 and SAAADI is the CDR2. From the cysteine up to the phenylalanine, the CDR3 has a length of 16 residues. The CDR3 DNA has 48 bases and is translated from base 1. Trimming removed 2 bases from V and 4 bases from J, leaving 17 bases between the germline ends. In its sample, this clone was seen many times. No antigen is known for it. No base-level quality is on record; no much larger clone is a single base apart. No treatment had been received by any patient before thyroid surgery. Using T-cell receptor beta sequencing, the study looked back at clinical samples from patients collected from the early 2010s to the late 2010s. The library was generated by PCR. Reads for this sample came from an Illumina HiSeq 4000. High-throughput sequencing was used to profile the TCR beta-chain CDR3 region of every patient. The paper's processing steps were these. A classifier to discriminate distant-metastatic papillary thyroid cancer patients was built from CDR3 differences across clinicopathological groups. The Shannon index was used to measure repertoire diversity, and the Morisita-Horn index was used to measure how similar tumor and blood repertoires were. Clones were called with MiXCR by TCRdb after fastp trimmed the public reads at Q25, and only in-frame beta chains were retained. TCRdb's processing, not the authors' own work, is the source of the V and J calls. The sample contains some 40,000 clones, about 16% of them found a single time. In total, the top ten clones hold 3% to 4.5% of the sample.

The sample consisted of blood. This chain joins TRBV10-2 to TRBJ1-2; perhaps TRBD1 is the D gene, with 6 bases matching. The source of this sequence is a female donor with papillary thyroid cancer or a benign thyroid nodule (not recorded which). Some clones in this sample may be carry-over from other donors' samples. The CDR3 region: CASSEPWGQGIYGYTF. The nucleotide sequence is TGCGCCAGCAGTGAGCCCTGGGGCCAGGGGATCTATGGCTACACCTTC.